This TCR beta chain was sequenced for a study of blood T cell repertoires in COVID-19. Overall study: COVID-19 samples collected from the United States, Italy and Spain covered acute and convalescent phases.

Germline CDR1 and CDR2: SGHRS and YFSETQ. The CDR3 extends over 17 amino acids. Losses at the gene ends were 4 bases for V and 2 bases for J; bases not matched to a gene: 9. Source study methods: Cell counts per sample came from amplifying reference gene primers. Data came from immunoSEQ multiplex PCR; TCRdb stores just in-frame clones and leaves some out. V and J calls plus clone size are reproduced from that table; the DNA served to infer D and trimming. The sample records about 210,000 clones, 70% to 90% being singletons. The chain couples TRBV5-1 to TRBJ1-2, with 12 bases lining up with TRBD1. Sequencing was done on a sample of PBMCs or T cells enriched from blood (not recorded which). The receptor was derived from a man in his thirties or forties with acute COVID-19. The CDR3 nucleotides are TGCGCCAGCAGCCCGTCCCGGGACAGGGGGCTCAACTATGGCTACACCTTC. Protein sequence: CASSPSRDRGLNYGYTF.